This T cell receptor beta chain appears in the sequencing data of a study of EBV T-cell therapy then PD-1 blockade in nasopharyngeal carcinoma. Repertoires were generated with immunoSEQ multiplex PCR, while TCRdb's copy carries only in-frame clones and drops some. The repertoire includes over 15,000 clones, about four fifths of them detected once, and approximately 31% sits in the top ten. With regard to this clone: The antigen remains undetermined.

Treatment given: AdE1-LMPpoly-expanded autologous EBV-specific T-cell therapy followed by anti-PD-1 nivolumab. After removal of 4 bases from V and 4 bases from J, the junction contained 4 bases not matched to a gene. The V gene's germline CDR1 is LGHDT and CDR2 YNNKEL (reference sequence). CDR3 length: 14 residues. The chain combines TRBV3-1 (or the pseudogene TRBV3-2) with TRBJ2-4; 7 bases align to TRBD1. The TCR originated in a man aged 40-49 years with nasopharyngeal carcinoma. This specimen was CD8+ T cells from blood, taken at roughly day 34 from a patient whose treatment included autologous EBV-specific T cells and nivolumab. CDR3: CASSPRTGKNIQYF. CDR3 coding DNA: TGTGCCAGCAGCCCGCGGACAGGTAAAAACATTCAGTACTTC.